The source of this TCR beta chain is a study of vaccination and CD4 T cells after COVID-19 (dated by TCRdb to between 2020 and 2023). Study-level background: Every convalescent patient had a positive nasal swab PCR test for SARS-CoV-2, with mild disease in eight to ten patients and severe disease in one. In the convalescent cohort there were six males and four females, among whom were two Hispanic individuals, seven Caucasians, two Asians and one multiracial person. Two doses of either the Pfizer-BioNTech BNT162b2 vaccine (n=8) or the Moderna mRNA-1273 vaccine (n=2) were administered to participants. Post-COVID blood samples were collected from convalescent patients a median of approximately 93 days after diagnosis, with a range of about 30 to 180 days. Post-vaccine blood samples were obtained a median of roughly 75 days after the second vaccine dose, with a range of roughly 13 to 250 days. For stimulating the cultures, overlapping spike peptide pools were used, derived from SARS-CoV-2 as well as from the common cold coronaviruses HCoV-NL63, HCoV-OC43 and HCoV-229E. As controls, cultures received a CEFX viral epitope pool (the positive control), an HIV-1 Nef peptide pool (the negative control), or no peptide at all. The spike-specific CD4+ TCR repertoire was compared before and after mRNA vaccination in under 11 COVID-19 convalescent patients and a handful of infection-naive healthy vaccine recipients. Paper-wide results and their limitations: Relatively few convalescent patients were included in the study, and early timepoints after natural infection were not analyzed. In convalescent patients, a median around 89% of post-vaccine SARS-CoV-2-reactive clones were detected only after vaccination, suggesting vaccine-specific priming. In convalescent patients, nearly all vaccine-specific clones (304 of 307) were found to be mono-reactive for SARS-CoV-2 spike rather than cross-reactive with common cold coronaviruses. The median count of SARS-CoV-2-reactive clonotypes went up from 20 to 25 after infection to a few dozen after vaccination, although the change was not significant.

For this clonotype: Its antigen is currently not known. The record has no base qualities; no much larger clone is one base away.

The sample's treatment or condition label, decoded: approximately nine-day PBMC culture with coronavirus spike peptide pools or control peptides (ViraFEST assay). The ViraFEST assay, used in the study, expanded antigen-specific T cells with peptide pools and then identified the expanded clonotypes through TCR sequencing. The convalescent patients' positive SARS-CoV-2 PCR tests were from March to December 2020, which was before the Alpha, Beta and Delta variants emerged in the United States. PBMCs were cultured at roughly 1.9 million per well in IMDM supplemented with approximately 5.3% human AB serum and roughly 10 IU/ml IL-2, with approximately 9.5 ug/ml peptide pools added. Half of the culture medium was replaced with fresh IL-2-containing medium on days 3 and 7. After 10 to 11 days of culture, CD4+ T cells were isolated by negative selection using the EasySep CD4+ T cell isolation kit. Ficoll-Paque Plus gradient centrifugation was used to isolate PBMCs from whole blood, and the isolated PBMCs were then either used fresh or cryopreserved at -140C. Triplicate wells were generally used for each culture condition.

Library preparation employed PCR. At the Johns Hopkins FTIC core, DNA from the cultured CD4+ T cells underwent TCR sequencing with the Oncomine TCR Beta short-read assay. The QIAamp micro DNA kit was used to extract genomic DNA from the cultured CD4+ T cells. Oncomine TCR Beta libraries from cultured CD4+ T cells were pooled using unique dual indexes and sequenced on an Illumina iSeq 100. In the original analysis: Non-productive sequences were filtered out, and CDR3s that did not start with C, did not end with F or W, or were shorter than 7 amino acids were discarded. Antigen-specific clonotypes were identified with the MANAFEST web application by comparing peptide-stimulated wells with reference and other culture wells. Positive clones required FDR below 0.05, an odds ratio above 5, and productive frequency above 0.1% in at least two of three replicate wells. Clonotypes that were significantly expanded in both SARS-CoV-2 spike wells and at least one common cold coronavirus spike condition were defined as cross-reactive. CDR3 homology was assessed with Levenshtein distances (stringdist) and unrooted phylogenetic trees (ape) in R version 3.6.1. Through fastp at Q25 and MiXCR, TCRdb rebuilt clones from the public reads, retaining in-frame beta chains. Each entry is one CDR3 protein sequence, shown with its most common DNA and genes. These V and J calls are TCRdb output, not the study's own analysis. For this sample the table gives about 13,000 distinct CDR3 sequences, of which 40% to 65% were detected only once. The top ten constitute less than 20% of the sample.

Sequences SGHAT (CDR1) and FQNNGV (CDR2) are obtained from the germline V gene. Trimming removed 0 bases from V and 0 bases from J, leaving 9 bases between the germline ends. From cysteine to phenylalanine, the CDR3 is 15 amino acids long. CDR3 DNA only is kept here, 45 bases in frame from base 1. The sequenced sample was CD4+ T cells from blood, cultured in vitro. The TCR comes from a human donor who had recovered from COVID-19. In this chain, TRBV11-2 is recombined with TRBJ2-7, with no D gene named confidently. The CDR3 protein: CASSLERTSSYEQYF. At the DNA level, the sequence is TGTGCCAGCAGCTTAGAGCGGACGAGCTCCTACGAGCAGTACTTC.